This T cell receptor (beta chain) is drawn from a study of T cells in Graves' hyperthyroidism and ophthalmopathy. Amplification yielded TCR beta CDR3 regions, with RNA transcripts as the source. HTBI primers were the set used in a first-round RT-PCR of the TCR CDR3. TCRdb independently ran MiXCR on the multiplex PCR reads; one entry per CDR3 protein. The sample yields hundreds of thousands of distinct CDR3 sequences, about a sixth seen once. The material sequenced was blood. The clonotype comes from a woman in her twenties or thirties with Graves' hyperthyroidism.

The DNA for the CDR3 is TGTGCCAGCAGCACCGGGACAGGGAATCCCTCCTACAATGAGCAGTTCTTC. This sequence encodes CASSTGTGNPSYNEQFF. V usage is TRBV7-9 and J usage is TRBJ2-1; 9 bases map to TRBD1. Germline V gene data show CDR1 as SEHNR and CDR2 as FQNEAQ (reference sequence). With V trimmed by 5 bases and J by 0 bases, 8 bases remained unmatched. The length of the CDR3 is 17 residues.